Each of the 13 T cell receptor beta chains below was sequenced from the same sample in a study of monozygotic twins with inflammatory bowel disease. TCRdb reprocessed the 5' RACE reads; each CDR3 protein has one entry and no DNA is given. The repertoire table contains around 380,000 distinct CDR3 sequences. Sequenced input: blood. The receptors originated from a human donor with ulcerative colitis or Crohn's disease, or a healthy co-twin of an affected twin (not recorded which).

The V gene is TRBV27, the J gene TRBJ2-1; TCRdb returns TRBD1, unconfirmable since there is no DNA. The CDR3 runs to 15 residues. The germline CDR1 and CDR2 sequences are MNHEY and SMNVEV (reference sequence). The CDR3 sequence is CASSLVPVRGDEQFF.

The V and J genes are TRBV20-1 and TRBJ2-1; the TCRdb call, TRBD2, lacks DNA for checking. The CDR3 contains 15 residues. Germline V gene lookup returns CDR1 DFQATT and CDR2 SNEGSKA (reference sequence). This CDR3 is CSGRPTSGNYNEQFF.

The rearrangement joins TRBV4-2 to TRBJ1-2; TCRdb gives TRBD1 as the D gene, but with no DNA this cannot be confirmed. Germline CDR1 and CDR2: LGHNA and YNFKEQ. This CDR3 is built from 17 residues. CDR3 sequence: CASSQENGGRGHYGYTF.

The CDR3 is CASRRGPTNTGELFF. The V gene is TRBV6-2 or TRBV6-3, the J gene TRBJ2-2; absent DNA, TCRdb's TRBD2 call cannot be checked. Looked up from germline, CDR1 is MNHEY and CDR2 is SVGEGT. The CDR3 extends over 15 amino acids.

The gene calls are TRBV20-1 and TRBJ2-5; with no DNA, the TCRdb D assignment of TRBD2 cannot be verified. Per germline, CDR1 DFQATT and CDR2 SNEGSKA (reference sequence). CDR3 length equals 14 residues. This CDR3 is CSAFRLGLQETQYF.

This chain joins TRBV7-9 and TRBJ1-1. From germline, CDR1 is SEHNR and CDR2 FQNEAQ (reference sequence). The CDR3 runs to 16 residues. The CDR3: CASSLVWTGLNTEAFF.

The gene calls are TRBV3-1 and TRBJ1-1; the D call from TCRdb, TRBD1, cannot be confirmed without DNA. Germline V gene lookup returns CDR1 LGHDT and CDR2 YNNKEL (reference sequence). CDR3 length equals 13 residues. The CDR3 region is CASSQESSGKAFF.

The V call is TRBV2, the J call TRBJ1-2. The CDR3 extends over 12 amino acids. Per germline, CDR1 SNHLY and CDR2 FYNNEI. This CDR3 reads CASIEASYGYTF.

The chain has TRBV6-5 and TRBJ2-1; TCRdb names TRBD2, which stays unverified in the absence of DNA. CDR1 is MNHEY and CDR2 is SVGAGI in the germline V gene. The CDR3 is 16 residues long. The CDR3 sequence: CASSYSIEGVTDEQFF.

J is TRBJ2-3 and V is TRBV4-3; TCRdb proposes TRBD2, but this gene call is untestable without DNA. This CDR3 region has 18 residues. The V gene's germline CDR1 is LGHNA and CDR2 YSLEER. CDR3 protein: CASSQDPPLAGGQDTQYF.

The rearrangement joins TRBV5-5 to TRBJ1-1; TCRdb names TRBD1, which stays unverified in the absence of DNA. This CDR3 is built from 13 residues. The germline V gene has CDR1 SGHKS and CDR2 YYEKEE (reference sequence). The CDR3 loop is CASSGTVNTEAFF.

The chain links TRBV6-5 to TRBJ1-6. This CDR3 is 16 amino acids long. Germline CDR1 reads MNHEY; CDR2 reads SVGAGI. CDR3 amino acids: CASSHQAQPPRTPLHF.

CDR3 sequence reads: CASSQGLAVSYGQNF. The chain employs TRBV7-9 and TRBJ2-7; TCRdb gives TRBD2 as the D gene, but with no DNA this cannot be confirmed. This CDR3 comprises 15 residues. Germline V gives CDR1 SEHNR, CDR2 FQNEAQ (reference sequence).